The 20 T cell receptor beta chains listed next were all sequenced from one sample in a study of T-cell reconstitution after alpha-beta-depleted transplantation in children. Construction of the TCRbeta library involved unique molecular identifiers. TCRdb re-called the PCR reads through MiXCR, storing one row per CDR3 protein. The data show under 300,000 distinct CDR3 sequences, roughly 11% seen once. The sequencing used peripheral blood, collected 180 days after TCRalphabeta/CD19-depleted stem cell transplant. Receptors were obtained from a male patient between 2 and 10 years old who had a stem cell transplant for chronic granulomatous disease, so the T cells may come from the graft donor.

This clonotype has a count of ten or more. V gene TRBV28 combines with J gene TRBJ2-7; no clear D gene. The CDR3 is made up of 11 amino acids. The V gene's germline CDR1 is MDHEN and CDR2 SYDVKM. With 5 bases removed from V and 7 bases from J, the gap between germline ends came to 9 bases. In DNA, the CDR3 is TGTGCCAGCAGTCTGATGAGGGAGCAGTACTTC. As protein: CASSLMREQYF.

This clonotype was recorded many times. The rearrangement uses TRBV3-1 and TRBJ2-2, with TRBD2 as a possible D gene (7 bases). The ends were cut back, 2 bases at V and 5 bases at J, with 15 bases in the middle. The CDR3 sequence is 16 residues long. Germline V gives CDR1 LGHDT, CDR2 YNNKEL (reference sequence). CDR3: CASSQPGGPRTGELFF. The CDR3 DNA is TGTGCCAGCAGCCAACCGGGGGGCCCCCGGACCGGGGAGCTGTTTTTT. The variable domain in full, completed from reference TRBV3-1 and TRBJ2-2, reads DTAVSQTPKYLVTQMGNDKSIKCEQNLGHDTMYWYKQDSKKFLKIMFSYNNKELIINETVPNRFSPKSPDKAHLNLHINSLELGDSAVYFCASSQPGGPRTGELFFGEGSRLTVL.

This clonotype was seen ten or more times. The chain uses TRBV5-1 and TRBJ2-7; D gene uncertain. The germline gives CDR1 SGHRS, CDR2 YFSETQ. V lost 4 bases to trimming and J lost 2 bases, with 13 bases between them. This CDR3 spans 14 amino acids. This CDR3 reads CASSPGSYPYEQYF. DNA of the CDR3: TGCGCCAGCAGCCCAGGCTCATATCCCTACGAGCAGTACTTC.

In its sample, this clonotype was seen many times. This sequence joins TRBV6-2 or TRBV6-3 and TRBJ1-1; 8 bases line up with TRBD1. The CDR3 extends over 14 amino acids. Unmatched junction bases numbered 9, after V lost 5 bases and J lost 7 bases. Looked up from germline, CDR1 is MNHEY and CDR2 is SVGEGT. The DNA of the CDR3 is TGTGCCAGCAGTCCAAAGGACAGGGAAGGTGAAGCTTTCTTT. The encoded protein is CASSPKDREGEAFF.

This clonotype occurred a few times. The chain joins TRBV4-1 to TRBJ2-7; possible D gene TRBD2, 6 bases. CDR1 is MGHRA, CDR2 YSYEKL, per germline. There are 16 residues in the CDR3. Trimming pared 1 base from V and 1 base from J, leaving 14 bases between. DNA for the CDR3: TGCGCCAGCAGCCAAGTTTATGGAGGGAGTTCCTACGAGCAGTACTTC. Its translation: CASSQVYGGSSYEQYF.

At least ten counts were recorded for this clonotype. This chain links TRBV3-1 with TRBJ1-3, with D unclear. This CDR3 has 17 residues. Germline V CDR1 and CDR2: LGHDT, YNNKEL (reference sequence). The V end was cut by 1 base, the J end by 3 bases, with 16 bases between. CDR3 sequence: CASSQVLMERNGNTIYF. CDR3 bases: TGTGCCAGCAGCCAAGTCCTCATGGAGCGGAATGGAAACACCATATATTTT.

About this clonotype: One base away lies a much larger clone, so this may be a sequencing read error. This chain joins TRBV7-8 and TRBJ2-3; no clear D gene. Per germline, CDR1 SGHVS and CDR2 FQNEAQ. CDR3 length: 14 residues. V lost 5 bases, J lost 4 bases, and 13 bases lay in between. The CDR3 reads CASSAQIRADTQYF. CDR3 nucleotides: TGTGCCAGCAGCGCACAAATAAGGGCAGATACGCAGTATTTT.

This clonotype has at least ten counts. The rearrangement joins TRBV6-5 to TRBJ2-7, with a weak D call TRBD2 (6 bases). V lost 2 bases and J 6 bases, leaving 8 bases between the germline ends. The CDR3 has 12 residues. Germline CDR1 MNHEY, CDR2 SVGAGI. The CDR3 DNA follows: TGTGCCAGCAGTTACGTCGGGGGCGAGCAGTACTTC. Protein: CASSYVGGEQYF.

This CDR3 reads CASTAARDGNANTGELFF. Here the CDR3 DNA reads TGTGCCAGTACCGCCGCAAGGGACGGGAACGCGAACACCGGGGAGCTGTTTTTT. The chain couples TRBV19 to TRBJ2-2; D is possibly TRBD1 or TRBD2 (5 bases each). Trimming took off 7 bases at V and 0 bases at J, with 21 bases between the two ends. The CDR3 loop spans 18 amino acids. Looked up from germline, CDR1 is LNHDA and CDR2 is SQIVND (reference sequence).

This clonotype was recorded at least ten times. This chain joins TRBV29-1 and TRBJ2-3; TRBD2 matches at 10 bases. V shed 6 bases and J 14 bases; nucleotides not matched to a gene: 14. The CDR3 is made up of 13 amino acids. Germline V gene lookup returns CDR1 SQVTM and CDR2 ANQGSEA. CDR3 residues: CSVPDTAGTSVYF. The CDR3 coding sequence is TGCAGCGTCCCCGACACAGCCGGGACTAGCGTGTATTTT.

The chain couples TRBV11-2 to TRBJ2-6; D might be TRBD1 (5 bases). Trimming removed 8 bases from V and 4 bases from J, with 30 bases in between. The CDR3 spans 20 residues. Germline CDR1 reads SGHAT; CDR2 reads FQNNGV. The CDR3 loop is CASCQGVVVPSLAGANVLTF. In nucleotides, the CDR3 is TGTGCCAGCTGCCAAGGGGTAGTTGTACCAAGCCTTGCAGGGGCCAACGTCCTGACTTTC.

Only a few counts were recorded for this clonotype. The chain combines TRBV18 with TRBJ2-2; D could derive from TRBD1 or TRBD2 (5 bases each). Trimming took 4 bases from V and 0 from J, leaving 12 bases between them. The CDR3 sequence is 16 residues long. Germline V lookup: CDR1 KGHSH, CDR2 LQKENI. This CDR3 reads CASSHSGTANTGELFF. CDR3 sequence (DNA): TGTGCCAGCTCACACTCCGGGACGGCGAACACCGGGGAGCTGTTTTTT.

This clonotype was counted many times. CDR3 protein: CSALTTTRPQYF. DNA of the CDR3: TGCAGCGCCCTGACTACCACTAGGCCCCAGTACTTC. The gene calls are TRBV29-1 and TRBJ2-5; a possible D gene is TRBD2 (5 bases). CDR3 length equals 12 residues. Trimming removed 7 bases from V and 9 bases from J, with 18 bases in between. Per germline, CDR1 SQVTM and CDR2 ANQGSEA.

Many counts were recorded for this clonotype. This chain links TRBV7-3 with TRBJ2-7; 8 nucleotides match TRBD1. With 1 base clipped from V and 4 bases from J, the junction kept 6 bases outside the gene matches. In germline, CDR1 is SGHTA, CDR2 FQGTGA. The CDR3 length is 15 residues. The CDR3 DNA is TGTGCCAGCAGCTTAAGTCCAGGGGGCTCGTACGAGCAGTACTTC. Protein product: CASSLSPGGSYEQYF.

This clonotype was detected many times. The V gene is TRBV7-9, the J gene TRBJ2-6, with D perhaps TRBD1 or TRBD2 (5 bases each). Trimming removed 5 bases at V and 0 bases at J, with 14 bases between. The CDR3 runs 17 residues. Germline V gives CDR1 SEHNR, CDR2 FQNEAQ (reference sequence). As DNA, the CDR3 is TGTGCCAGCAGCAACCGGGACGTAGGCTCTGGGGCCAACGTCCTGACTTTC. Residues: CASSNRDVGSGANVLTF.

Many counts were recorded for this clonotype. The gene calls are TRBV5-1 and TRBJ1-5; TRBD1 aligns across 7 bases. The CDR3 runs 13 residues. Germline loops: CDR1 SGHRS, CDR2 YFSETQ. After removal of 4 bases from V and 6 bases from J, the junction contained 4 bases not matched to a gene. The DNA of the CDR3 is TGCGCCAGCAGCCCCCAGGGGGGTCAGCCCCAGCATTTT. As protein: CASSPQGGQPQHF.

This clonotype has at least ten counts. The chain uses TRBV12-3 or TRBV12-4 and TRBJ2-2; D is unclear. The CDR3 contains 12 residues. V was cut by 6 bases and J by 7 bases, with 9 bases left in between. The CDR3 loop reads CASSPDFGELFF. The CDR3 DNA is TGTGCCAGCAGCCCAGACTTCGGGGAGCTGTTTTTT.

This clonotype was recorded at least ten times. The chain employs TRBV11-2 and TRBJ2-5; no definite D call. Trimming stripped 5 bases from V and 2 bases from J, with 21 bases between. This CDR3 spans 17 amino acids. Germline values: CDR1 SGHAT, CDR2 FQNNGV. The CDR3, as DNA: TGTGCCAGCAGCCCCCTGGTCGTAGTGGGTCAACAAGAGACCCAGTACTTC. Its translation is CASSPLVVVGQQETQYF.

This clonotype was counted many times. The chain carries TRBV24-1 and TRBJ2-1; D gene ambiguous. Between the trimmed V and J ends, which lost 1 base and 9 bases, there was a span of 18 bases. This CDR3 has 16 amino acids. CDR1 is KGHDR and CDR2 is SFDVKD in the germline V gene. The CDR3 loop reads CATSDFRAAPDPEQFF. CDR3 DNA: TGTGCCACCAGTGATTTTCGGGCAGCCCCCGACCCTGAGCAGTTCTTC.

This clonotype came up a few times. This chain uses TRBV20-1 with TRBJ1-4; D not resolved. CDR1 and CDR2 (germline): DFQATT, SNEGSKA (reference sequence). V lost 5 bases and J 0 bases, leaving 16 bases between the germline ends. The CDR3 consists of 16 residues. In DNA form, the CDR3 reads TGCAGTGCTGGACTCTGTGGTCTCGCAACTAATGAAAAACTGTTTTTT. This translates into CSAGLCGLATNEKLFF.